One sample yielded the 2 T cell receptor beta chains listed below, sequenced in a study of T cell repertoires in cytomegalovirus infection. No antigen has been identified for these receptors. TCRdb ran MiXCR on the reads and lists one entry per CDR3 protein. The repertoire includes approximately 730,000 distinct CDR3 sequences, almost 30% of them detected once, and about an eighth sits in the top ten. This specimen was cultured CD8+ T cells from PBMCs, taken from culture after CMV antigen stimulation. The receptors stem from a human donor in good health (CMV status not recorded). Some clones in this sample may be carry-over from other donors' samples.

V is TRBV24-1 and J is TRBJ2-3; no definite D call. V gave up 3 bases and J gave up 1 base, with 10 bases separating them. The CDR3 covers 15 residues. In germline, CDR1 is KGHDR, CDR2 SFDVKD. The CDR3 loop is CATSDVRDRTDTQYF. CDR3 DNA: TGTGCCACCAGTGATGTCCGCGATCGCACAGATACGCAGTATTTT.

The V call is TRBV6-6, the J call TRBJ2-5; D remains unclear. CDR1 and CDR2 (germline): MNHNY, SVGAGI (reference sequence). There are 15 residues in the CDR3. V was clipped by 2 bases and J by 5 bases, with 15 bases between them. In DNA, the CDR3 is TGTGCCAGCAGTTACGGTTGGAACAGTGGTGAGACCCAGTACTTC. It encodes CASSYGWNSGETQYF.